This T cell receptor beta chain was recovered during a study of T cell changes during pregnancy in multiple sclerosis. Assay: immunoSEQ multiplex PCR; the TCRdb copy retains only in-frame clones and omits some. The repertoire holds 65,000 or so clones, with about 90% as singletons. Trimming took off 0 bases at V and 5 bases at J, with 11 bases between the two ends. From germline, CDR1 is MGHRA and CDR2 YSYEKL. This CDR3 contains 14 residues. This clonotype was obtained from a female donor in good health, enrolled as a control in a pregnancy study. The chain recombines TRBV4-1 with TRBJ2-7, with a possible D match to TRBD2 (5 bases). The starting material was peripheral blood, obtained in the second trimester of pregnancy. The CDR3 reads CASSQDLRGNEQYF. The CDR3 nucleotides are TGCGCCAGCAGCCAAGATCTCAGAGGGAACGAGCAGTACTTC.